One sample yielded the 9 T cell receptor beta chains listed below, sequenced in a study of beta chain features in type 1 diabetes. Investigators reverse transcribed all isolated RNA, so they sequenced expressed TCRB transcripts. The repertoire was sequenced with immunoSEQ multiplex PCR; TCRdb's copy has only in-frame clones and lacks some. The sample consists of roughly 500,000 clones, 30% of them appearing once. Sequenced sample: naive CD4+ T cells from blood. The receptors shown here come from a young man in good health.

Worth noting for this clone: Other DNA sequences in this sample translate to the same CDR3. The chain recombines TRBV18 with TRBJ2-7, with D unclear. The CDR3 extends over 11 amino acids. Trimming left V 4 bases short and J 1 base short, with 2 bases between. Germline V gene sequence: CDR1 KGHSH, CDR2 LQKENI. The CDR3 coding sequence is TGTGCCAGCTCACTTTCCTACGAGCAGTACTTC. Translating it yields CASSLSYEQYF.

The sample holds a few counts of this clone. The chain links TRBV25-1 to TRBJ2-7; D remains unclear. The CDR3 sequence is 12 residues long. Germline V gene lookup returns CDR1 MGHDK and CDR2 SYGVNS. Deletions cut 4 bases from V and 6 bases from J, with 10 bases between. The CDR3 region has the DNA TGTGCCAGCAGTGGAACAGCGTCCGAGCAGTACTTC. Residues: CASSGTASEQYF.

This clone was recorded a few times. The chain carries TRBV29-1 and TRBJ2-2, with 9 bases fitting TRBD1. V gave up 4 bases and J gave up 3 bases; unmatched junction bases: 9. Germline V lookup: CDR1 SQVTM, CDR2 ANQGSEA. The length of the CDR3 is 16 residues. CDR3 residues: CSVASPGTGYTGELFF. The DNA for the CDR3 is TGCAGCGTTGCGTCCCCCGGGACAGGGTACACCGGGGAGCTGTTTTTT.

This clone turned up a few times. This chain connects TRBV6-5 to TRBJ1-2; the D gene is possibly TRBD1 (6 bases). V was shortened by 6 bases and J by 2 bases, with 10 bases between the two germline ends. There are 13 residues in the CDR3. Per the germline V gene, CDR1 is MNHEY and CDR2 is SVGAGI. CDR3 in DNA: TGTGCCAGCAGCAACAGGGCGAACTATGGCTACACCTTC. Translating gives CASSNRANYGYTF.

The V gene is TRBV4-2, the J gene TRBJ2-4, with no clear D. The V gene's germline CDR1 is LGHNA and CDR2 YNFKEQ. CDR3 length: 16 amino acids. V lost 0 bases to trimming and J lost 0 bases, with 9 bases between them. In nucleotides, the CDR3 is TGTGCCAGCAGCCAAGATTACGAGAGAGCCAAAAACATTCAGTACTTC. This gives the protein CASSQDYERAKNIQYF.

This clone has just a few counts. The genes are TRBV11-2 and TRBJ2-5, with D unclear. Between the trimmed V and J ends, which lost 5 bases and 7 bases, there was a span of 8 bases. Germline V CDR1 and CDR2: SGHAT, FQNNGV. CDR3 length: 11 amino acids. CDR3 region: CASSSRGTQYF. The CDR3, as DNA: TGTGCCAGCAGCAGCCGCGGGACCCAGTACTTC.

The chain carries TRBV2 and TRBJ2-4, with 7 bases matching TRBD2. V lost 5 bases to trimming and J lost 2 bases; unmatched junction nucleotides: 6. The germline CDR1 and CDR2 sequences are SNHLY and FYNNEI. The CDR3 extends over 15 amino acids. The CDR3 DNA reads TGTGCCAGCAGTCCCTCGCGGGGGACCAAAAACATTCAGTACTTC. It is translated as CASSPSRGTKNIQYF.

V gene TRBV4-3 combines with J gene TRBJ2-1; tentatively, D is TRBD1 or TRBD2 (5 bases each). The CDR3 sequence is 15 residues long. CDR1 is LGHNA, CDR2 YSLEER, per germline. Trimming shortened V by 0 bases and J by 7 bases, and 13 bases separated the two germline ends. As DNA, the CDR3 is TGCGCCAGCAGCCAAGATCCAGGGACCTGGAATGAGCAGTTCTTC. This gives the protein CASSQDPGTWNEQFF.

In its sample, this clone was seen a few times. This chain links TRBV10-3 with TRBJ2-7; D uncertain. V was shortened by 1 base and J by 6 bases, with 7 bases between the two germline ends. CDR1 is ENHRY and CDR2 is SYGVKD in the germline V gene. This CDR3 contains 12 residues. The CDR3 is CAISEFLGEQYF. In DNA form, the CDR3 reads TGTGCCATCAGTGAGTTTTTGGGCGAGCAGTACTTC.